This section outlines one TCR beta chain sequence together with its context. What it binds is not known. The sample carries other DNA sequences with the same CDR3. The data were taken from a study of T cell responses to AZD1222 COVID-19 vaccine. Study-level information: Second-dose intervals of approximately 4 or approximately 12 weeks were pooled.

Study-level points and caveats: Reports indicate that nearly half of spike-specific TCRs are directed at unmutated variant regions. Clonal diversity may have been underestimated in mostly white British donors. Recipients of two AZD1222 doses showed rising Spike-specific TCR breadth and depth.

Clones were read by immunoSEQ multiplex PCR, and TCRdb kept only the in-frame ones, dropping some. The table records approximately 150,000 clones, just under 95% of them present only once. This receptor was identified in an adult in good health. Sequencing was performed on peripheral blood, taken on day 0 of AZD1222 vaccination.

The CDR3 bases are TGTGCCAGCAGTGAACCAGTTTCCTACGAGCAGTACTTC. Its protein is CASSEPVSYEQYF. V and J are TRBV2 and TRBJ2-7; D remains unclear. From germline, CDR1 is SNHLY and CDR2 FYNNEI. The CDR3 is 13 amino acids. Deletions cut 2 bases from V and 1 base from J, with 6 bases between. Drawing the rest from reference TRBV2 and TRBJ2-7, the complete variable domain is EPEVTQTPSHQVTQMGQEVILRCVPISNHLYFYWYRQILGQKVEFLVSFYNNEISEKSEIFDDQFSVERPDGSNFTLKIRSTKLEDSAMYFCASSEPVSYEQYFGPGTRLTVT.